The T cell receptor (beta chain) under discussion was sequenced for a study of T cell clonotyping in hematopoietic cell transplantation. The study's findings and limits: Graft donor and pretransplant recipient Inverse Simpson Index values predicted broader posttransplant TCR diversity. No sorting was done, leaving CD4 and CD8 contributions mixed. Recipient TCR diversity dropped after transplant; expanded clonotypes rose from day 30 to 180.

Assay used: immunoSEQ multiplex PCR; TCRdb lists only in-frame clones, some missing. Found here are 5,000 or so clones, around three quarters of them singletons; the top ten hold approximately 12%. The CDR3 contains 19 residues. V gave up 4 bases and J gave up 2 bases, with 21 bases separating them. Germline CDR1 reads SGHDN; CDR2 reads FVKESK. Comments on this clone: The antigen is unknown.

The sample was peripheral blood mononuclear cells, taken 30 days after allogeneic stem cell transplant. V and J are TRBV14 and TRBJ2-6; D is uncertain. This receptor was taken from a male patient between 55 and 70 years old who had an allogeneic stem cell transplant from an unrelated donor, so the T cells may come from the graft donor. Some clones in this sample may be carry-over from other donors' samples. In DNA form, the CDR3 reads TGTGCCAGCAGCCCCGGCAGTTCAACACGCAGACCTGGGGCCAACGTCCTGACTTTC. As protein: CASSPGSSTRRPGANVLTF.